Described below is a single TCR beta chain sequence and its context. Its antigen is undetermined. The V and J ends lost 2 bases and 3 bases respectively, with 20 bases between them. The CDR3 consists of 17 residues. Germline V gene sequence: CDR1 LNHNV, CDR2 YYDKDF (reference sequence). The data originate from a study of T cell responses to AZD1222 COVID-19 vaccine. Findings of the study overall: Elevations in Spike-specific TCR breadth and depth followed administration of two AZD1222 doses.

The repertoire was sequenced with immunoSEQ multiplex PCR; TCRdb's copy has only in-frame clones and lacks some. The sample includes some 170,000 clones, more than 90% of them seen just once. The V gene is TRBV15, the J gene TRBJ2-7; the D gene is possibly TRBD2 (6 bases). The clonotype comes from an adult in good health. The sequencing here drew on peripheral blood, taken on day 0 of AZD1222 vaccination. CDR3 amino acids: CATSRSPLAGKSYEQYF. The DNA for the CDR3 is TGTGCCACCAGCAGATCCCCCCTGGCGGGGAAGAGCTACGAGCAGTACTTC.